The T cell receptor (beta chain) under discussion was sequenced for a study of blood T cell repertoires in COVID-19. Study at large: Nucleic acid was either cDNA or gDNA, and it came from T cells, B-cell-depleted T cells, or PBMCs.

TCRdb's copy holds only in-frame clones and misses some; the assay was immunoSEQ multiplex PCR. The sample includes roughly 120,000 clones, approximately 90% of them seen just once. CDR1 is LNHDA, CDR2 SQIVND, per germline (reference sequence). Trimming took 5 bases from V and 10 from J; bases not matched to a gene: 14. The CDR3 totals 15 residues. The TCR was taken from a woman aged 50 to 60 with acute or convalescent COVID-19. Specimen: peripheral blood. V usage is TRBV19 and J usage is TRBJ2-7; 10 bases map to TRBD1. The CDR3 DNA is TGTGCCAGTAGTCCAAGTGGGGGACAGGGGCTGAATCAGTACTTC. Residues: CASSPSGGQGLNQYF.